These 11 T cell receptor beta chains share one sample of origin, sequenced in a study of PD-1 blockade in classical Hodgkin lymphoma. Autologous stem cell transplantation was followed by relapse in every patient, and brentuximab vedotin exposure varied. Data came from immunoSEQ multiplex PCR; TCRdb stores just in-frame clones and leaves some out. The sample has 30,000 to 45,000 clones, about 90% seen once; the top ten hold 7.7%. The sequencing used peripheral blood mononuclear cells (PBMCs), collected before the second cycle of nivolumab. The receptors were gathered from a human donor with classical Hodgkin lymphoma.

The rearrangement joins TRBV28 to TRBJ2-2; 9 bases agree with TRBD2. Germline V CDR1 and CDR2: MDHEN, SYDVKM. Trimming at V came to 5 bases and at J to 4 bases, leaving 8 bases not matched to a gene. The CDR3 is 16 residues long. CDR3 DNA: TGTGCCAGCAGTGTAATGACTAGCGGACTCACCGGGGAGCTGTTTTTT. As protein: CASSVMTSGLTGELFF.

The V call is TRBV4-1, the J call TRBJ1-2; a possible D gene is TRBD1 (6 bases). Trimming pared 4 bases from V and 3 bases from J, leaving 12 bases between. The CDR3 is 14 residues long. The V gene's germline CDR1 is MGHRA and CDR2 YSYEKL. Here the CDR3 reads CASSRTPGDYGYTF. In DNA form, the CDR3 reads TGCGCCAGCAGCCGCACCCCAGGGGACTATGGCTACACCTTC.

The chain carries TRBV5-6 and TRBJ1-1; D remains ambiguous. The germline CDR1 and CDR2 sequences are SGHDT and YYEEEE. The V end lost 3 bases, the J end lost 5 bases, and 5 bases lay between the germline ends. This CDR3 is 11 amino acids long. The CDR3 sequence: CASSYRTEAFF. CDR3 nucleotides: TGTGCCAGCAGCTATAGGACTGAAGCTTTCTTT.

This clone appeared a few times. V gene TRBV21-1 combines with J gene TRBJ1-2; the table's D call of TRBD1 was not tested on the DNA. TRBV21-1 is described as a pseudogene. The CDR3 spans 13 residues. CDR3 sequence reads: CASNGQGALGYTF. Written as DNA, the CDR3 is TGTGCCAGCAACGGACAGGGGGCGCTTGGCTACACCTTC.

The genes are TRBV18 and TRBJ1-2, with a weak D call TRBD1 (6 bases). This CDR3 has 17 residues. The V end was cut by 3 bases, the J end by 3 bases, with 20 bases between. The germline gives CDR1 KGHSH, CDR2 LQKENI. The CDR3 DNA sequence: TGTGCCAGCTCACCTTCTAGCGGGGGGCATGCGCACTATGGCTACACCTTC. It yields the protein CASSPSSGGHAHYGYTF.

The chain is built from TRBV18 and TRBJ2-7, with D unclear. The length of the CDR3 is 14 residues. The germline gives CDR1 KGHSH, CDR2 LQKENI. V lost 0 bases and J 0 bases, leaving 6 bases between the germline ends. The CDR3: CASSPPDISYEQYF. CDR3 nucleotide sequence: TGTGCCAGCTCACCACCCGACATCTCCTACGAGCAGTACTTC.

The genes are TRBV19 and TRBJ2-3; 7 positions match TRBD2. From germline, CDR1 is LNHDA and CDR2 SQIVND (reference sequence). The CDR3 totals 15 residues. V was pared by 7 bases and J by 0 bases, with 7 bases of the junction left unmatched. The CDR3 spells CASNPSGLSTDTQYF. CDR3 bases: TGTGCCAGTAATCCTAGCGGATTAAGCACAGATACGCAGTATTTT.

This clone was detected once. The genes are TRBV6-5 and TRBJ2-1, with 7 bases aligning to TRBD2. CDR3 size: 16 residues. J gave up 7 bases and V 4 bases, and 13 bases lay outside the gene matches. Germline CDR1 reads MNHEY; CDR2 reads SVGAGI. CDR3 nucleotides: TGTGCCAGCAGTTCCCCTACCGGGACTATAGTAAATGAGCAGTTCTTC. It translates to CASSSPTGTIVNEQFF.

This chain joins TRBV2 and TRBJ1-1, with 8 nucleotides matching TRBD1. Germline CDR1 is SNHLY and CDR2 is FYNNEI. The CDR3 totals 13 residues. The V gene end was trimmed by 7 bases and the J gene end by 5 bases; junction bases not matched to a gene: 6. CDR3 coding DNA: TGTGCCAGCACAGCAACAGGGGGGACTGAAGCTTTCTTT. Protein product: CASTATGGTEAFF.

The rearrangement joins TRBV2 to TRBJ2-7; no clear D. The CDR3 sequence is 10 residues long. V was pared by 10 bases and J by 3 bases, with 7 bases between. Germline CDR1 SNHLY, CDR2 FYNNEI. The CDR3 DNA sequence: TGTGCCACCAACCGCTACGAGCAGTACTTC. The encoded protein is CATNRYEQYF. The variable domain in full, completed from reference TRBV2 and TRBJ2-7, reads EPEVTQTPSHQVTQMGQEVILRCVPISNHLYFYWYRQILGQKVEFLVSFYNNEISEKSEIFDDQFSVERPDGSNFTLKIRSTKLEDSAMYFCATNRYEQYFGPGTRLTVT.

J is TRBJ2-1 and V is TRBV9; TRBD2 is a possible D gene (5 bases). Trimming took off 3 bases at V and 5 bases at J, with 15 bases between the two ends. This CDR3 is 15 amino acids long. CDR1 is SGDLS and CDR2 is YYNGEE in the germline V gene. The CDR3 spells CASSAGGNTNNEQFF. Here the CDR3 DNA reads TGTGCCAGCAGCGCCGGAGGAAATACCAACAATGAGCAGTTCTTC.